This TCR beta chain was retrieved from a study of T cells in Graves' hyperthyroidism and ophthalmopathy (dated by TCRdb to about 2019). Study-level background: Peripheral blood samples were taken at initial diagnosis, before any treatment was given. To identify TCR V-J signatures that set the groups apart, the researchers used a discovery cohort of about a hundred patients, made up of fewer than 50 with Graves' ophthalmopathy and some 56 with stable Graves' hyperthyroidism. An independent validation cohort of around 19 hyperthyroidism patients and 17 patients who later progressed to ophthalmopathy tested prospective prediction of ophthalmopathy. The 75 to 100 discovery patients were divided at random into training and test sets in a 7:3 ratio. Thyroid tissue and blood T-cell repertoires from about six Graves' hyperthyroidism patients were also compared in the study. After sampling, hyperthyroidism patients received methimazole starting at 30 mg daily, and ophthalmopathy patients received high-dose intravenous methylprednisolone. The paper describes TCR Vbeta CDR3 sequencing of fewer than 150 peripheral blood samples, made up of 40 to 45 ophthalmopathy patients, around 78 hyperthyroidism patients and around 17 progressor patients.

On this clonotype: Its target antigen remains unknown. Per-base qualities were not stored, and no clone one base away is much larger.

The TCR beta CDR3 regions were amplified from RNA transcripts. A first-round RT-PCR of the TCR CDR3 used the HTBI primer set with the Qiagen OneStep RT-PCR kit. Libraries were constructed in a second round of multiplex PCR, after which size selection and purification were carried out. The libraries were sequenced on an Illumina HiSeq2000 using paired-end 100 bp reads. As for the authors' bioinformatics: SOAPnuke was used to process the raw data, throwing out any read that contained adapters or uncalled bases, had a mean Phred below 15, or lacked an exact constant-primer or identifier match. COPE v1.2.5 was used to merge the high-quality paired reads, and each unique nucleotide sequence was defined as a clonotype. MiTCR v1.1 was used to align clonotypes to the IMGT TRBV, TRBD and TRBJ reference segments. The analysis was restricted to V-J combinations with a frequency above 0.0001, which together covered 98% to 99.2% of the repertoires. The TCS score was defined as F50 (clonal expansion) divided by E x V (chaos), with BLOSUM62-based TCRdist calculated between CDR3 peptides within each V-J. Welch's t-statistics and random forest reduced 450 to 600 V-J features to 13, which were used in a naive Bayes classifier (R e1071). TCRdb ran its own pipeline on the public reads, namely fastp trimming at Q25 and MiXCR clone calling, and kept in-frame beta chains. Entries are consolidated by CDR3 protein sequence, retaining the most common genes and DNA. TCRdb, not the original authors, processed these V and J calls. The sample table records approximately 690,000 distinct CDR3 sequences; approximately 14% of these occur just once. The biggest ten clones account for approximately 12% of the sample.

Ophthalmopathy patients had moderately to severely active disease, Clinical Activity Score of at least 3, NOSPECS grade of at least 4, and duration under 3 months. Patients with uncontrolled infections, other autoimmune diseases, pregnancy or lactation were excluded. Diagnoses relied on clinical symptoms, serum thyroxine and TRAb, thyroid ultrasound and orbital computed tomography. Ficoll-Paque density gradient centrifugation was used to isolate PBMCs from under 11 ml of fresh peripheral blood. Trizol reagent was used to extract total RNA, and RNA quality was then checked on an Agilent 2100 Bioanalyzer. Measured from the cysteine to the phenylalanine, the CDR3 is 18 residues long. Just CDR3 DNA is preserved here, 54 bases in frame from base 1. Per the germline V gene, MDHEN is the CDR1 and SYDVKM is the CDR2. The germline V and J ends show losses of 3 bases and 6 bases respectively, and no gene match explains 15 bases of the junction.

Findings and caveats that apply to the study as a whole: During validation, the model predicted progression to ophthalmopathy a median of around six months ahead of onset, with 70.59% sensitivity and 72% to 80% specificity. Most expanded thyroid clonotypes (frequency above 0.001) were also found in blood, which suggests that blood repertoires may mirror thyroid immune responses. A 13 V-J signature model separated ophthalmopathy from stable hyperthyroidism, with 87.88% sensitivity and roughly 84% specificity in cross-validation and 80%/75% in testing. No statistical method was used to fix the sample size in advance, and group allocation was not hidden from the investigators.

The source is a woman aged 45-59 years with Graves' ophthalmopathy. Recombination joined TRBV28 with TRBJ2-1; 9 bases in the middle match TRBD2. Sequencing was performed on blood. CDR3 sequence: CASSFSRTGGRGRNEQFF. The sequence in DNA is TGTGCCAGCAGTTTTTCCCGGACTGGCGGGAGGGGTCGCAATGAGCAGTTCTTC. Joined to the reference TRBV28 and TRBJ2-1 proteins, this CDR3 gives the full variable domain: DVKVTQSSRYLVKRTGEKVFLECVQDMDHENMFWYRQDPGLGLRLIYFSYDVKMKEKGDIPEGYSVSREKKERFSLILESASTNQTSMYLCASSFSRTGGRGRNEQFFGPGTRLTVL.